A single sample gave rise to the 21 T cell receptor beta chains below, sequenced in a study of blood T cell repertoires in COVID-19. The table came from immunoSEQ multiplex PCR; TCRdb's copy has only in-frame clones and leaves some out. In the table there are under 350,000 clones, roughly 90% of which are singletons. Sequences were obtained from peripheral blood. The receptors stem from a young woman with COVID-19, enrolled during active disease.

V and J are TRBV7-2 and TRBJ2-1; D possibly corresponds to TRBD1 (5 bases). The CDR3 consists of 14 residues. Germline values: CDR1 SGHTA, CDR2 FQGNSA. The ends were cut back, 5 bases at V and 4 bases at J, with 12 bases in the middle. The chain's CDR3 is CASSPFREYNEQFF. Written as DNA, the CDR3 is TGTGCCAGCAGCCCCTTCAGGGAATACAATGAGCAGTTCTTC. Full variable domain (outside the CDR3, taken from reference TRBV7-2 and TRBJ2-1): GAGVSQSPSNKVTEKGKDVELRCDPISGHTALYWYRQSLGQGLEFLIYFQGNSAPDKSGLPSDRFSAERTGGSVSTLTIQRTQQEDSAVYLCASSPFREYNEQFFGPGTRLTVL.

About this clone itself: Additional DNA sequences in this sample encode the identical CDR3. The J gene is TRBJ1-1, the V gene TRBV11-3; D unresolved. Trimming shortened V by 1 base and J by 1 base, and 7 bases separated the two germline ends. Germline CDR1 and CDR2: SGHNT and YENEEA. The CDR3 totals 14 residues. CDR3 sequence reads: CASSLGPGNTEAFF. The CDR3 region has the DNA TGTGCCAGCAGCTTAGGCCCAGGGAACACTGAAGCTTTCTTT.

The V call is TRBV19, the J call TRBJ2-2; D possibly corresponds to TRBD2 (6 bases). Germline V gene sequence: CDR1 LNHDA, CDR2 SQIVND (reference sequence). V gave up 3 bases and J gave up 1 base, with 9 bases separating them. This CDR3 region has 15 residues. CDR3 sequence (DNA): TGTGCCAGTAGTATGTTGCGGGAGAACACCGGGGAGCTGTTTTTT. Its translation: CASSMLRENTGELFF.

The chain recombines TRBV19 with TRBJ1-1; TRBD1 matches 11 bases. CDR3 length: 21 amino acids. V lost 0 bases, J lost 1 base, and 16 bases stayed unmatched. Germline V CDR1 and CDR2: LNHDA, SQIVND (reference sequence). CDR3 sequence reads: CASSIERTGGAFLGWNTEAFF. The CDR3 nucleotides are TGTGCCAGTAGTATAGAGAGGACAGGGGGCGCTTTTTTGGGGTGGAACACTGAAGCTTTCTTT.

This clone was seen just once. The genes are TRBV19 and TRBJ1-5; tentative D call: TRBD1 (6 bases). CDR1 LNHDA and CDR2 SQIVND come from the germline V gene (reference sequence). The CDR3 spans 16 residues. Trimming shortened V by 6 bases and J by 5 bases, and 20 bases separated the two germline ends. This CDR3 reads CASRGSTGQLYQPQHF. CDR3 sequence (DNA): TGTGCCAGTAGAGGCTCTACAGGACAGCTTTATCAGCCCCAGCATTTT.

CDR3 sequence reads: CASSEGGGASFF. CDR3 sequence (DNA): TGTGCCAGCAGTGAGGGAGGAGGGGCTTCTTTCTTT. The chain links TRBV2 to TRBJ1-1, with TRBD1 as a possible D gene (5 bases). CDR3 length: 12 amino acids. Deletions cut 3 bases from V and 12 bases from J, with 14 bases between. CDR1 and CDR2 (germline): SNHLY, FYNNEI.

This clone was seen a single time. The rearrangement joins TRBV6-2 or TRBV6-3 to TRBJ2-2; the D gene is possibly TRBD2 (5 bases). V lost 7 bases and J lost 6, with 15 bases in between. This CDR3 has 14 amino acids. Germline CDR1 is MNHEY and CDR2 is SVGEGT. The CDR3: CASTPHAGAGELFF. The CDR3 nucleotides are TGTGCCAGCACCCCACACGCCGGGGCCGGGGAGCTGTTTTTT.

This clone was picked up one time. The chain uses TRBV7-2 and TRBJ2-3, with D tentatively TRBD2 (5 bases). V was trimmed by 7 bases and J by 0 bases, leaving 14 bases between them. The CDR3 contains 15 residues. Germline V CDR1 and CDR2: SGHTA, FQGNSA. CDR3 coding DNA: TGTGCCAGCACCGCTAGCAGCCGTAGCACAGATACGCAGTATTTT. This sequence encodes CASTASSRSTDTQYF.

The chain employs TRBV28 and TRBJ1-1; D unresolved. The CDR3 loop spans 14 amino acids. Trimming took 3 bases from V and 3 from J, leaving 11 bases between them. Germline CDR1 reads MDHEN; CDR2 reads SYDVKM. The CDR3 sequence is CASSLREGYTEAFF. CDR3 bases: TGTGCCAGCAGTTTGAGGGAAGGGTACACTGAAGCTTTCTTT.

In DNA, the CDR3 is TGTGCCAGCGGGCCGCTGAACACCGGGGAGCTGTTTTTT. Protein: CASGPLNTGELFF. V usage is TRBV2 and J usage is TRBJ2-2, with D unresolved. The CDR3 consists of 13 residues. Germline CDR1 SNHLY, CDR2 FYNNEI. Trimming shortened V by 8 bases and J by 1 base, and 8 bases separated the two germline ends.

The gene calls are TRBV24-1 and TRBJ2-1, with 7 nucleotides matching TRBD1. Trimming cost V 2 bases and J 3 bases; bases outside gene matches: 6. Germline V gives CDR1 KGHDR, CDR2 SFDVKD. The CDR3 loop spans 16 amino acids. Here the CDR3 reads CATSDSPTGFYNEQFF. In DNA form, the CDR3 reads TGTGCCACCAGTGATTCCCCGACAGGGTTCTACAATGAGCAGTTCTTC.

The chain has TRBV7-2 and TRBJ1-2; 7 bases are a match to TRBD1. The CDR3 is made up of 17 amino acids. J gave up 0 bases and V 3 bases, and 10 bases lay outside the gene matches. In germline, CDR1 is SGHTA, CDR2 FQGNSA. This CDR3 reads CASSLESTGDPNYGYTF. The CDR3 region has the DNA TGTGCCAGCAGCTTGGAGTCCACAGGGGATCCTAACTATGGCTACACCTTC.

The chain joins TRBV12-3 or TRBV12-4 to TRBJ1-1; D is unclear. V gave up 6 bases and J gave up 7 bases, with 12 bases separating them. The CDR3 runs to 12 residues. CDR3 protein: CASSRRGLEAFF. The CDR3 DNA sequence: TGTGCCAGCAGCCGGCGTGGACTTGAAGCTTTCTTT.

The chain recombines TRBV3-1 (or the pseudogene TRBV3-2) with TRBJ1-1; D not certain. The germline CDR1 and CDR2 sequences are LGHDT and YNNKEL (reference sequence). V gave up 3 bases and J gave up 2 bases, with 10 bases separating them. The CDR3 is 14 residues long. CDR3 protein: CASSHQRVNTEAFF. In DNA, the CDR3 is TGTGCCAGCAGCCACCAACGGGTAAACACTGAAGCTTTCTTT.

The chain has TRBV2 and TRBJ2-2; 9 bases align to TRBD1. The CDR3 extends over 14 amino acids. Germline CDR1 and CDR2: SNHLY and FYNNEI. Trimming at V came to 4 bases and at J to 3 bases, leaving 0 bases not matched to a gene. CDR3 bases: TGTGCCAGCAGTGGACAGGGGGACACCGGGGAGCTGTTTTTT. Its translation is CASSGQGDTGELFF.

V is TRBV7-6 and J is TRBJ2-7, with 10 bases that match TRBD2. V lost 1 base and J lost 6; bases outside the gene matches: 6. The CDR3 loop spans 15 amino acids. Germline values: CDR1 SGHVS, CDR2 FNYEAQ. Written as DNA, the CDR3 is TGTGCCAGCAGCTTAGTCGTAGCGGGAGGTTCCGAGCAGTACTTC. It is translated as CASSLVVAGGSEQYF.

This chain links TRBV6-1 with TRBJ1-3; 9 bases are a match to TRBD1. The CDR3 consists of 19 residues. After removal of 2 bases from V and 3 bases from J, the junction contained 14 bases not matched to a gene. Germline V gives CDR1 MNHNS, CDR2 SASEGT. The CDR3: CASSELFRDRVVFGNTIYF. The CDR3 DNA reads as TGTGCCAGCAGTGAACTTTTTCGGGACAGGGTGGTATTTGGAAACACCATATATTTT.

CDR3 residues: CASSVVLGGSNYGYTF. In DNA, the CDR3 is TGTGCCAGCAGCGTAGTGTTAGGCGGTTCTAACTATGGCTACACCTTC. This chain links TRBV9 with TRBJ1-2; unclear D gene. The germline V gene has CDR1 SGDLS and CDR2 YYNGEE. This CDR3 region has 16 residues. V was pared by 0 bases and J by 0 bases, with 12 bases between. The full variable domain, completed using reference TRBV9 and TRBJ1-2, is DSGVTQTPKHLITATGQRVTLRCSPRSGDLSVYWYQQSLDQGLQFLIQYYNGEERAKGNILERFSAQQFPDLHSELNLSSLELGDSALYFCASSVVLGGSNYGYTFGSGTRLTVV.

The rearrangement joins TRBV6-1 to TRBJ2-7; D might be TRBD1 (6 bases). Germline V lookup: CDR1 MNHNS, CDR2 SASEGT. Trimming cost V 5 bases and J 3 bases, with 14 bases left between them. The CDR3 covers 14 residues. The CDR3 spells CASSLSRGLYEQYF. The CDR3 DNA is TGTGCCAGCAGTTTATCCAGGGGTCTCTACGAGCAGTACTTC.

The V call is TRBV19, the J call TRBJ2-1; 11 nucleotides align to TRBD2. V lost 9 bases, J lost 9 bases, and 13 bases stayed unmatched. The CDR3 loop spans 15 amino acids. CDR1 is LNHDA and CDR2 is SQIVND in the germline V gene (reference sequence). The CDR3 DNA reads TGTGCCAGCACCGGTACTAGCGGGAGAGGGGGTGAGCAGTTCTTC. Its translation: CASTGTSGRGGEQFF.

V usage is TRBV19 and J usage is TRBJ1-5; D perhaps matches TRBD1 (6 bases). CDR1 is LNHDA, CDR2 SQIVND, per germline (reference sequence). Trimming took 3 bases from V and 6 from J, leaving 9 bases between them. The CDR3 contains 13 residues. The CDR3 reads CASSMGRGQPQHF. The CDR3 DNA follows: TGTGCCAGTAGTATGGGCAGGGGTCAGCCCCAGCATTTT.